Each of the 22 T cell receptor beta chains below was sequenced from the same sample in a study of blood T cells in healthy people across ages. The authors ran a second PCR of roughly 6 to 12 cycles using a sample-barcoded 5' primer and a J-beta primer mix. In TCRdb, the 5' RACE reads were re-called with MiXCR into one record per CDR3 protein. The sample consists of 1,300,000 or so distinct CDR3 sequences, roughly 60% of them appearing once. Sequencing was done on a sample of blood. Receptors originate from a man between 18 and 35 years old in good health.

This chain links TRBV28 with TRBJ2-1; the D gene is possibly TRBD2 (6 bases). V dropped 4 bases and J dropped 7 bases, with 20 bases sitting between them. The CDR3 loop spans 16 amino acids. Germline V gives CDR1 MDHEN, CDR2 SYDVKM. CDR3 DNA sequence: TGTGCCAGCAGTTCCCCCGGACGAGCGGGTCTAAATGAGCAGTTCTTC. This codes for CASSSPGRAGLNEQFF.

V and J are TRBV4-3 and TRBJ1-2, with D maybe TRBD1 (6 bases). With 0 bases removed from V and 2 bases from J, the gap between germline ends came to 19 bases. Germline V gives CDR1 LGHNA, CDR2 YSLEER. The CDR3 is 18 amino acids. The DNA for the CDR3 is TGCGCCAGCAGCCAAGATTCAGGGACAATCACTGGGAACTATGGCTACACCTTC. Translating gives CASSQDSGTITGNYGYTF.

In this sample, this clonotype turned up a few times. This chain links TRBV6-2 or TRBV6-3 with TRBJ1-1; D is unclear. The CDR3 sequence is 13 residues long. V was clipped by 6 bases and J by 7 bases, with 15 bases between them. The germline CDR1 and CDR2 sequences are MNHEY and SVGEGT. The CDR3 DNA is TGTGCCAGCAGCCCGACCCTCCCCGGTGAAGCTTTCTTT. The encoded protein is CASSPTLPGEAFF.

The DNA for the CDR3 is TGTGCCACCAGCAGGTGGACAGTCGGGAATGAGCAGTACTTC. It is translated as CATSRWTVGNEQYF. This chain joins TRBV15 and TRBJ2-5; tentative D call: TRBD1 (6 bases). V dropped 3 bases and J dropped 11 bases, with 19 bases sitting between them. This CDR3 has 14 amino acids. Germline CDR1 is LNHNV and CDR2 is YYDKDF (reference sequence). The full variable domain, completed using reference TRBV15 and TRBJ2-5, is DAMVIQNPRYQVTQFGKPVTLSCSQTLNHNVMYWYQQKSSQAPKLLFHYYDKDFNNEADTPDNFQSRRPNTSFCFLDIRSPGLGDTAMYLCATSRWTVGNEQYFGPGTRLLVL.

This clonotype has only a few counts. The chain is built from TRBV27 and TRBJ1-1; TRBD1 might be the D (6 bases). This CDR3 is built from 14 residues. Germline-derived CDR1 and CDR2 are MNHEY and SMNVEV (reference sequence). V lost 8 bases and J lost 1, with 14 bases in between. CDR3 amino acids: CASSPEGGNTEAFF. Written as DNA, the CDR3 is TGTGCCAGCTCGCCGGAGGGGGGGAACACTGAAGCTTTCTTT.

This clonotype was recorded a few times. V usage is TRBV6-6 and J usage is TRBJ2-3; no clear D. CDR1 is MNHNY and CDR2 is SVGAGI in the germline V gene (reference sequence). The V and J ends lost 5 bases and 6 bases respectively, with 12 bases between them. The CDR3 is made up of 13 amino acids. CDR3 sequence reads: CASSPLTADTQYF. DNA of the CDR3: TGTGCCAGCAGTCCCCTTACTGCGGATACGCAGTATTTT.

V and J are TRBV6-1 and TRBJ2-5; D remains unclear. Germline CDR1 reads MNHNS; CDR2 reads SASEGT. This CDR3 comprises 10 residues. With 10 bases removed from V and 5 bases from J, the gap between germline ends came to 8 bases. The CDR3 sequence: CAMGRETQYF. For the CDR3, the DNA is TGTGCCATGGGTCGTGAGACCCAGTACTTC.

The rearrangement links TRBV27 to TRBJ1-6; D is ambiguous. CDR1 and CDR2 (germline): MNHEY, SMNVEV (reference sequence). Trimming removed 3 bases from V and 7 bases from J, with 16 bases in between. This CDR3 is built from 16 residues. Here the CDR3 reads CASSFGSGRINSPLHF. The CDR3 nucleotides are TGTGCCAGCAGTTTCGGGTCGGGTCGGATAAATTCACCCCTCCACTTT.

This chain joins TRBV12-3 or TRBV12-4 and TRBJ1-2; no clear D. Trimming removed 5 bases from V and 4 bases from J, with 14 bases in between. This CDR3 spans 14 amino acids. CDR3 nucleotide sequence: TGTGCCAGCAGTCCTACACGGGATTTCTATGGCTACACCTTC. Residues: CASSPTRDFYGYTF.

The gene calls are TRBV29-1 and TRBJ1-2; D gene ambiguous. Germline CDR1 SQVTM, CDR2 ANQGSEA. Trimming pared 1 base from V and 5 bases from J, leaving 8 bases between. The CDR3 has 12 amino acids. CDR3 in DNA: TGCAGCGTTGAAGCGACCAGATATGGCTACACCTTC. Its protein is CSVEATRYGYTF.

Of note for this clonotype: A read error may account for a junction end that differs from germline. The V call is TRBV4-3, the J call TRBJ1-2, with D perhaps TRBD1 (5 bases). Germline V gives CDR1 LGHNA, CDR2 YSLEER. The CDR3 runs 16 residues. Here the CDR3 DNA reads TGCGCCAGCAGCCAGGTCGTCGTGAGTCGGGACTATGGCCACACCTTC. Its protein is CASSQVVVSRDYGHTF.

This clonotype appeared a few times. The V and J genes are TRBV7-2 and TRBJ2-7; D uncertain. This CDR3 has 14 amino acids. The germline gives CDR1 SGHTA, CDR2 FQGNSA. The V and J ends lost 2 bases and 0 bases respectively, with 8 bases between them. The CDR3 DNA follows: TGTGCCAGCAGCTTAAGGCTGATCTCCTACGAGCAGTACTTC. Encoded protein: CASSLRLISYEQYF.

This clonotype was observed a few times. CDR3 nucleotide sequence: TGCGCCAGCAGCCAAGCGTTGAATCTTGGAGGCTACACCTTC. Translated: CASSQALNLGGYTF. This chain joins TRBV4-1 and TRBJ1-2; D unclear. Germline values: CDR1 MGHRA, CDR2 YSYEKL. CDR3 length: 14 residues. V dropped 1 base and J dropped 8 bases, with 14 bases sitting between them.

The gene calls are TRBV4-1 and TRBJ2-1; TRBD2 aligns across 13 bases. There are 20 residues in the CDR3. The germline V gene encodes CDR1 MGHRA and CDR2 YSYEKL. The V gene end was trimmed by 3 bases and the J gene end by 0 bases; junction bases not matched to a gene: 11. The CDR3 DNA is TGCGCCAGCAGCCATCCCACTCGGACTAGCGGGAGCTCCTCCTACAATGAGCAGTTCTTC. This sequence encodes CASSHPTRTSGSSSYNEQFF.

J is TRBJ2-1 and V is TRBV6-5; tentatively, D is TRBD1 (5 bases). Looked up from germline, CDR1 is MNHEY and CDR2 is SVGAGI. CDR3 size: 15 residues. Trimming removed 6 bases at V and 6 bases at J, with 18 bases between. CDR3 nucleotide sequence: TGTGCCAGCAGCCTTAGGGCAGGGAAAACCAATGAGCAGTTCTTC. Amino acid sequence: CASSLRAGKTNEQFF.

There are a few counts of this clonotype. The V call is TRBV7-9, the J call TRBJ1-2; D possibly corresponds to TRBD1 (6 bases). Germline lookup yields CDR1 SEHNR and CDR2 FQNEAQ (reference sequence). Trimming removed 1 base from V and 8 bases from J, with 17 bases in between. This CDR3 comprises 15 residues. The CDR3 sequence: CASSLVGRGSGGYTF. CDR3 DNA sequence: TGTGCCAGCAGCTTAGTAGGCAGGGGTTCGGGCGGCTACACCTTC.

The chain employs TRBV12-3 or TRBV12-4 and TRBJ2-1; D is undetermined. The CDR3 totals 12 residues. V lost 6 bases, J lost 9 bases, and 12 bases lay in between. CDR3 coding DNA: TGTGCCAGCAGCCCCCAAGGTTGTGAGCAGTTCTTC. Translation: CASSPQGCEQFF.

A note on this clonotype: The junction shows a germline mismatch at one end, possibly a read error. V and J are TRBV28 and TRBJ2-3; tentative D call: TRBD1 (5 bases). CDR3 length equals 14 residues. Germline CDR1 is MDHEN and CDR2 is SYDVKM. CDR3 sequence (DNA): TGTGCCAGCAGTAGACAGACCAGCACAGATACGCGGTATTTT. Protein product: CASSRQTSTDTRYF.

For this clonotype: An end of the junction differs from the germline gene, which may be a read error. In DNA, the CDR3 is TGTGCTAGTAGTATTGGGACACCGAGGAGATATGGCTACACCTTC. It codes for CASSIGTPRRYGYTF. V and J are TRBV19 and TRBJ1-2; TRBD1 might be the D (6 bases). This CDR3 spans 15 amino acids. CDR1 is LNHDA and CDR2 is SQIVND in the germline V gene (reference sequence). The full variable domain, in which reference TRBV19 and TRBJ1-2 provide the parts outside the CDR3, is DGGITQSPKYLFRKEGQNVTLSCEQNLNHDAMYWYRQDPGQGLRLIYYSQIVNDFQKGDIAEGYSVSREKKESFPLTVTSAQKNPTAFYLCASSIGTPRRYGYTFGSGTRLTVV.

V usage is TRBV6-1 and J usage is TRBJ2-7; D not resolved. The V and J ends lost 0 bases and 3 bases respectively, with 9 bases between them. The CDR3 is 14 residues long. In germline, CDR1 is MNHNS, CDR2 SASEGT. CDR3 region: CASSEAPGRYEQYF. CDR3 DNA: TGTGCCAGCAGTGAAGCTCCCGGGCGCTACGAGCAGTACTTC.

The rearrangement joins TRBV12-3 or TRBV12-4 to TRBJ2-5, with TRBD1 as a possible D gene (6 bases). V lost 4 bases and J 7 bases, leaving 10 bases between the germline ends. This CDR3 is built from 12 residues. The DNA of the CDR3 is TGTGCCAGCAGTTCATACAGGGCGACCCAGTACTTC. Its protein product is CASSSYRATQYF.

This chain uses TRBV27 with TRBJ1-2, with D possibly being TRBD1 (5 bases). CDR1 is MNHEY and CDR2 is SMNVEV in the germline V gene (reference sequence). The V gene lost 5 bases and the J gene lost 6 bases, with 16 bases spanning the gap. The CDR3 covers 14 residues. The CDR3 sequence: CASSPNRLRDGYTF. The CDR3 region has the DNA TGTGCCAGCAGTCCCAACAGGCTACGGGATGGCTACACCTTC.